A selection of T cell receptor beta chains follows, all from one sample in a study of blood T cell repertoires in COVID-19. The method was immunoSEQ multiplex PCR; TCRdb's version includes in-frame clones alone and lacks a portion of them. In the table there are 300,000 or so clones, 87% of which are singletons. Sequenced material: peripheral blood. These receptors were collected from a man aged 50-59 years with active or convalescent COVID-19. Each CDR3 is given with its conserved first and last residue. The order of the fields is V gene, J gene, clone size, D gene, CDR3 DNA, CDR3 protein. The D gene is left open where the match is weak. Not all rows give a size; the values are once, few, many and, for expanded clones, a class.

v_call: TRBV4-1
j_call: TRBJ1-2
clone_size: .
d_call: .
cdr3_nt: TGCGCCAGCAGCCAAGAGGAAGGGGCTGGCTACACCTTC
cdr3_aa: CASSQEEGAGYTF

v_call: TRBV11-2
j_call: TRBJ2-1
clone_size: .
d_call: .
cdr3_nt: TGTGCCAGCAGCCGCGCCACTAGCAATGAGCAGTTCTTC
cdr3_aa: CASSRATSNEQFF

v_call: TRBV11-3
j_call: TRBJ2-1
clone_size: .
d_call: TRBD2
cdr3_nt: TGTGCCAGCAGCTCTAGCGGGGGGGCTAGTGAGCAGTTCTTC
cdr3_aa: CASSSSGGASEQFF

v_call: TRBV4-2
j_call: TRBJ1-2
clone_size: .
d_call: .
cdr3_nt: TGTGCCAGCAGCCACTCCGACAGAAGCTATGGCTACACCTTC
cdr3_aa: CASSHSDRSYGYTF

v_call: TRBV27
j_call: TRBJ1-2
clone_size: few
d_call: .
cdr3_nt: TGTGCCAGCAGTTTAGCCGCGGACAGATCTAACTATGGCTACACCTTC
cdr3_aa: CASSLAADRSNYGYTF

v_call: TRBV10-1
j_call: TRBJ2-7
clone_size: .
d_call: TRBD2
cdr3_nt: TGCGCCAGCAGTTCTAGCGGGAGAGTCAACGAGCAGTACTTC
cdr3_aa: CASSSSGRVNEQYF

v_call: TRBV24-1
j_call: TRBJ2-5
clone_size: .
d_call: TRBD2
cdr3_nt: TGTGCCACCAGTGATTCGACTAGCGGACGGTGGGAGACCCAGTACTTC
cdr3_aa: CATSDSTSGRWETQYF

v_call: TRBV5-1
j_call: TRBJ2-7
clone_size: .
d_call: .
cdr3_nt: TGCGCCAGCAGTCTTGAGGGTACCGGAGAGCAGTACTTC
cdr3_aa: CASSLEGTGEQYF

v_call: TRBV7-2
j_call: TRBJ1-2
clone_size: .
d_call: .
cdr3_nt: TGTGCCAGCAGCTCCGAGGGCTCGGCTCACTATGGCTACACCTTC
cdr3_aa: CASSSEGSAHYGYTF

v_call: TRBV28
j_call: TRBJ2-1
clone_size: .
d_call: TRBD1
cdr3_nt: TGTGCCAGCAGCCAGGACAGGGGGAACAATGAGCAGTTCTTC
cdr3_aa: CASSQDRGNNEQFF

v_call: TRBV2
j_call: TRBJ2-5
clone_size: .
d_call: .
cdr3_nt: TGTGCCAGCAGTGAAGAGGGAGGGGGACGGACCCAGTACTTC
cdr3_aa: CASSEEGGGRTQYF

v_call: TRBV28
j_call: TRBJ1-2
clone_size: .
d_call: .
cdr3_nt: TGTGCCAGCAAACAGATCTATGGCTACACCTTC
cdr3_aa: CASKQIYGYTF

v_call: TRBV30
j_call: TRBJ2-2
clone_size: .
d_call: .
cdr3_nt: TGTGCCTGGAGTGTACTTCGCGGGGAGCTGTTTTTT
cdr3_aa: CAWSVLRGELFF

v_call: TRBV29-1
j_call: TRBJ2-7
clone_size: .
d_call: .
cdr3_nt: TGCAGCGTTGCCCTTCATTCCGGGGTGCAGTACTTC
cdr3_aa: CSVALHSGVQYF

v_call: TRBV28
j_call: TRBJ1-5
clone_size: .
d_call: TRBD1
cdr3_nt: TGTGCCAGCAGTTGGGGACAGGGAAGGGGTCAGCCCCAGCATTTT
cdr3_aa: CASSWGQGRGQPQHF

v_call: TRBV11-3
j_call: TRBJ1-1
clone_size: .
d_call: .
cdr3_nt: TGTGCCAGCAGCAAACAGGGATCTACTACTGAAGCTTTCTTT
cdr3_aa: CASSKQGSTTEAFF

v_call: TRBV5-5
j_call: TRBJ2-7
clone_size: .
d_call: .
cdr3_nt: TGTGCCAGCAGCTTTAGGCTTCCGGGAATCTACGAGCAGTACTTC
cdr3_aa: CASSFRLPGIYEQYF

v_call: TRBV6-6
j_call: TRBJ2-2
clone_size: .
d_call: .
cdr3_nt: TGTGCCAGTCAGGGTGGGGACACCGGGGAGCTGTTTTTT
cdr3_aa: CASQGGDTGELFF

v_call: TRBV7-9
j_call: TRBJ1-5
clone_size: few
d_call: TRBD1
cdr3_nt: TGTGCCAGCAGCTTAGAGGGACAGGGGCGATCTCAGCCCCAGCATTTT
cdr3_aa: CASSLEGQGRSQPQHF

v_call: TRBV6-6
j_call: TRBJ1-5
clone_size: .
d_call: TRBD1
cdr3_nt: TGTGCCAGCAGTTACTCAAGGGGGCCAGCCAATCAGCCCCAGCATTTT
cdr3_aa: CASSYSRGPANQPQHF

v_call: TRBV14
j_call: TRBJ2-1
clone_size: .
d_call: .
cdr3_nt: TGTGCCAGCAGCCAAGATTTTCTGCCGGGACACAAGAGGTCCTACAATGAGCAGTTCTTC
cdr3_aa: CASSQDFLPGHKRSYNEQFF

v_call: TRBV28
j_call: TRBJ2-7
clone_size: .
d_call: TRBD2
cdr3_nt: TGTGCCAGCGCCGCCGGGACTAGCTCCTACGAGCAGTACTTC
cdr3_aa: CASAAGTSSYEQYF

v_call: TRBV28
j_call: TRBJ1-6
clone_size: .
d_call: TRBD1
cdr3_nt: TGTGCCAGCAGTTTAACAGGGGAGAATTCACCCCTCCACTTT
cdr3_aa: CASSLTGENSPLHF

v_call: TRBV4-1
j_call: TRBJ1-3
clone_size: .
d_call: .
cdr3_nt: TGCGCCAGCACTGAGACAGGCTCTGGAAACACCATATATTTT
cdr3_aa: CASTETGSGNTIYF

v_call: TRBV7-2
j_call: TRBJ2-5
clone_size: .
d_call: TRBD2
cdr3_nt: TGTGCCAGCAGTCTCCCTGGCGGGGGGCAAGAGACCCAGTACTTC
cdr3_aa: CASSLPGGGQETQYF

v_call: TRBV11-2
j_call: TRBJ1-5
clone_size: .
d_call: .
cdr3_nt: TGTGCCAGCAGCTTGGCAGTGTCTCAGCCCCAGCATTTT
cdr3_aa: CASSLAVSQPQHF

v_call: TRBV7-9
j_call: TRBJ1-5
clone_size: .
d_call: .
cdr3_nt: TGTGCCAGCAGCGAAACAGGGAATAGCAATCAGCCCCAGCATTTT
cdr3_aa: CASSETGNSNQPQHF

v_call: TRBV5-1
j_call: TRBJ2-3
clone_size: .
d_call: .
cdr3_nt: TGCGCCAGCAGCTTGGATCGAGCGGGTGGCACAGATACGCAGTATTTT
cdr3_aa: CASSLDRAGGTDTQYF

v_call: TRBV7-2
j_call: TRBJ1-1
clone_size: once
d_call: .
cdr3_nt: TGTGCCAGCAGCTTATACGCTCCTGGAGGCACTGAAGCTTTCTTT
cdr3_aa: CASSLYAPGGTEAFF

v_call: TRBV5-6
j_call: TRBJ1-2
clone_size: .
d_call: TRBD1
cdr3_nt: TGTGCCAGCAGACCGACCCCCGGGACAGGGGCTAACTATGGCTACACCTTC
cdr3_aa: CASRPTPGTGANYGYTF

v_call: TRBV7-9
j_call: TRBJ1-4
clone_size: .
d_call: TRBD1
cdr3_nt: TGTGCCAGCAGCGCCAAGACAGGGGGCGATGAAAAACTGTTTTTT
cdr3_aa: CASSAKTGGDEKLFF

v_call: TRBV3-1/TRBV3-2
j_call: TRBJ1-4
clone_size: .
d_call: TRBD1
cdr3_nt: TGTGCCAGCAGCCCCAGGGGGTGGAATGAAAAACTGTTTTTT
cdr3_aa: CASSPRGWNEKLFF

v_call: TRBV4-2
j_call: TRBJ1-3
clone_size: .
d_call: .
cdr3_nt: TGTGCCAGCAGCCAAGATCCGGAGGGGAACACCATATATTTT
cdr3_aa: CASSQDPEGNTIYF